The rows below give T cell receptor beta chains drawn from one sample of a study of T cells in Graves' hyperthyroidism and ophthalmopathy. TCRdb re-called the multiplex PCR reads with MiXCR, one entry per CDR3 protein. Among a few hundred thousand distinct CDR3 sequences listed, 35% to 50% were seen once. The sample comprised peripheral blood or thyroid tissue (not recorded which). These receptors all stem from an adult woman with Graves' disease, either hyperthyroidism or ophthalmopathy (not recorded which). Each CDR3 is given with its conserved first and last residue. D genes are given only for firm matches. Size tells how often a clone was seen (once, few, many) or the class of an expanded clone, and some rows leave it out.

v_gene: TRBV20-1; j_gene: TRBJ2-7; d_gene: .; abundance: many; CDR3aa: CSAEGPRGWNEQYF; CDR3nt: TGCAGTGCTGAGGGACCCCGAGGATGGAACGAGCAGTACTTC
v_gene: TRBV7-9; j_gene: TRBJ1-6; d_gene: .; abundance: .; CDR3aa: CASSLLVPSYNSPLHF; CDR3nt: TGTGCCAGCAGCCTACTCGTTCCCTCCTATAATTCACCCCTCCACTTT
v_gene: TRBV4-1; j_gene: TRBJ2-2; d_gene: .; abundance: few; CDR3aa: CASSQEGLTTGELFF; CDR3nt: TGCGCCAGCAGCCAGGAGGGACTGACCACCGGGGAGCTGTTTTTT
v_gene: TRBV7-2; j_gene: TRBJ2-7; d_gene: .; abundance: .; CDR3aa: CASSQTDLREQYF; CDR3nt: TGTGCCAGCAGCCAGACAGACCTACGGGAGCAGTACTTC
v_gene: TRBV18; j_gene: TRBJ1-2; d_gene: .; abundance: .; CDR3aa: CASSPPSGRYGYTF; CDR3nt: TGTGCCAGCTCACCACCGTCTGGCCGTTATGGCTACACCTTC
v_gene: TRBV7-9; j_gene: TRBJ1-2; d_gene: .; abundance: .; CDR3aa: CASSPPDHYGYTF; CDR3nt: TGTGCCAGCAGCCCCCCAGACCACTATGGCTACACCTTC
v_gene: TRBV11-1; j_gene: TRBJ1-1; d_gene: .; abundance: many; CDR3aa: CASSPVRGTEAFF; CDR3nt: TGTGCCAGCAGCCCAGTGAGGGGAACTGAAGCTTTCTTT
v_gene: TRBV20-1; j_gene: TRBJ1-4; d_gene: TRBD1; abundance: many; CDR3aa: CSALIRDSSTNEKLFF; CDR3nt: TGCAGTGCCCTAATAAGGGACAGCTCAACTAATGAAAAACTGTTTTTT
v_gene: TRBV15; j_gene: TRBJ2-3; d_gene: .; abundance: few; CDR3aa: CATSPNVGDTQYF; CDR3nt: TGTGCCACCAGCCCGAATGTAGGAGATACGCAGTATTTT
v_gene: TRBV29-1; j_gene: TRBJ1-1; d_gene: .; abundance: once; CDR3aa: CSPGVETEAFF; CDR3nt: TGCAGCCCAGGGGTAGAGACTGAAGCTTTCTTT
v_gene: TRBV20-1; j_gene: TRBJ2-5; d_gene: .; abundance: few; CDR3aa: CSASLTAWETQYF; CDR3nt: TGCAGTGCTAGCTTGACAGCCTGGGAGACCCAGTACTTC
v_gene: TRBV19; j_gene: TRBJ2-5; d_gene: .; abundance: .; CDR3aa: CASSPRVYQETQYF; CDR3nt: TGTGCCAGTAGTCCCCGGGTCTACCAAGAGACCCAGTACTTC
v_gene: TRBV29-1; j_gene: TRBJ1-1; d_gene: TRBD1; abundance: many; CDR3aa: CSVGTGTGGSKAFF; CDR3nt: TGCAGCGTTGGAACCGGGACAGGGGGTTCTAAAGCTTTCTTT
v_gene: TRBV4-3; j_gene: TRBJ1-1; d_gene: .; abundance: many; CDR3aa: CASGEVGKFTEAFF; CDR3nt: TGCGCCAGCGGTGAGGTGGGGAAGTTCACTGAAGCTTTCTTT
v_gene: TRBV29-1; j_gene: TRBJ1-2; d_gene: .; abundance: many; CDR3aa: CSVGQGRGYTF; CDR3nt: TGCAGCGTTGGGCAGGGACGCGGCTACACCTTC
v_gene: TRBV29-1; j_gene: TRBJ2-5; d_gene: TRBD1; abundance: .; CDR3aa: CSGQTGGDETQYF; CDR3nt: TGCAGCGGGCAGACAGGGGGGGACGAGACCCAGTACTTC
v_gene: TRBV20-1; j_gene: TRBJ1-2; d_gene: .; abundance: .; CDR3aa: CSAHRLALYGYTF; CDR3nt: TGCAGTGCTCACAGACTAGCGCTCTATGGCTACACCTTC
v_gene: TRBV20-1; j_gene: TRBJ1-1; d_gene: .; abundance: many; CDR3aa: CSAFKTGTGEAFF; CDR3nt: TGCAGTGCTTTTAAGACGGGGACCGGTGAAGCTTTCTTT
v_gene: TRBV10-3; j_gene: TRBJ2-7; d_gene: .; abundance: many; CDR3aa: CAISVLSPSYEQYF; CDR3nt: TGTGCCATCAGTGTTCTATCCCCCTCCTACGAGCAGTACTTC
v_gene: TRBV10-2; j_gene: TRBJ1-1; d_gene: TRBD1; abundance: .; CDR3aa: CASSGGTGGGTEAFF; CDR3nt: TGCGCCAGCAGTGGGGGGACAGGGGGCGGCACTGAAGCTTTCTTT
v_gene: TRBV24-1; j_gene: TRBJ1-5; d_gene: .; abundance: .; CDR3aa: CATSGHQLNQPQHF; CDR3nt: TGTGCCACCAGTGGTCATCAGCTCAATCAGCCCCAGCATTTT
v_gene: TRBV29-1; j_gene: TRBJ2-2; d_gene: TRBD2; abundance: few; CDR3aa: CSVEGAGGDRTGELFF; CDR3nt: TGCAGCGTTGAAGGGGCGGGAGGAGATCGGACCGGGGAGCTGTTTTTT
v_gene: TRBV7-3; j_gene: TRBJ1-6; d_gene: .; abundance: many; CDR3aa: CASSQGMNSPLHF; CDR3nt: TGTGCCAGCAGCCAAGGGATGAATTCACCCCTCCACTTT
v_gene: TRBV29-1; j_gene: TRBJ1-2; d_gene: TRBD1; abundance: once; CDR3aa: CSDYGTGVLYGYTF; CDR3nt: TGCAGCGATTACGGGACAGGGGTTCTCTATGGCTACACCTTC
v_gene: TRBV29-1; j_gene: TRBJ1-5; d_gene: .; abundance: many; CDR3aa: CSVVGREGQPQHF; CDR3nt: TGCAGCGTTGTAGGCAGGGAAGGACAGCCCCAGCATTTT
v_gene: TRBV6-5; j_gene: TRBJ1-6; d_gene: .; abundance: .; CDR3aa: CASSLRTDHSPLHF; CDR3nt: TGTGCCAGCAGTTTGAGGACGGATCATTCACCCCTCCACTTT
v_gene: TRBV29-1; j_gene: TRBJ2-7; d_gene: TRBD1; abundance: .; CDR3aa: CSARDRGTYEQYF; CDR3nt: TGCAGCGCCCGGGACAGGGGTACCTACGAGCAGTACTTC
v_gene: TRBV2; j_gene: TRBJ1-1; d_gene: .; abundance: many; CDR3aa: CASSEARQAFF; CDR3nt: TGTGCCAGCAGTGAGGCCCGTCAAGCTTTCTTT
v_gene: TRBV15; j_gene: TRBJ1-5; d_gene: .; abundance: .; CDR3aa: CATSRGPGTHQPQHF; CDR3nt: TGTGCCACCAGCAGAGGTCCCGGGACCCATCAGCCCCAGCATTTT
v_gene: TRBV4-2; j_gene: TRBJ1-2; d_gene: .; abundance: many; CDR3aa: CASSQDRRGGGYTF; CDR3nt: TGTGCCAGCAGCCAAGATCGCAGGGGAGGCGGCTACACCTTC
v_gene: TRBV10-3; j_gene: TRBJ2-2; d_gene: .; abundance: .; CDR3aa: CAISREDSTGELFF; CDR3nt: TGTGCCATCAGCCGCGAGGACAGCACCGGGGAGCTGTTTTTT
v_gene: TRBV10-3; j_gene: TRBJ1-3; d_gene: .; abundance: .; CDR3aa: CAISTGTGYGNTIYF; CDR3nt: TGTGCCATCAGTACGGGGACGGGCTATGGAAACACCATATATTTT
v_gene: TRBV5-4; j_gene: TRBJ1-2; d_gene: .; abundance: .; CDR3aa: CASSAFGNYGYTF; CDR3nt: TGTGCCAGCAGCGCCTTTGGTAACTATGGCTACACCTTC
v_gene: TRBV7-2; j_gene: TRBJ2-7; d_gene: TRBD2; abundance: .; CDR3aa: CASRESGSSYEQYF; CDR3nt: TGTGCCAGCAGAGAAAGCGGGAGCTCCTACGAGCAGTACTTC
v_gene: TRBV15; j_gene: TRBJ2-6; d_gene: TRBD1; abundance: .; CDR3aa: CATSRPTTGAGELTF; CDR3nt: TGTGCCACCAGCAGACCGACCACAGGGGCCGGGGAGCTGACTTTC
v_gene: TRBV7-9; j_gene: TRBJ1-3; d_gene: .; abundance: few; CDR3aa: CASSNQGQRRNTIYF; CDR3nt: TGTGCCAGCAGCAACCAGGGACAAAGAAGAAACACCATATATTTT
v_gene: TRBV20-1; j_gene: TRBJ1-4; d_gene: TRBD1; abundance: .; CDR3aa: CSADRANEELFF; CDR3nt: TGCAGTGCTGACAGGGCTAATGAAGAACTGTTTTTT
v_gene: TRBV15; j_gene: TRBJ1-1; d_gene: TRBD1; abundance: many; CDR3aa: CATSKNRGPTEAFF; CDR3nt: TGTGCCACCAGCAAGAACAGGGGACCCACTGAAGCTTTCTTT
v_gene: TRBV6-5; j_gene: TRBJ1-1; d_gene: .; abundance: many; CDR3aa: CATLIWGEAFF; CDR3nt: TGTGCCACCCTAATTTGGGGTGAAGCTTTCTTT
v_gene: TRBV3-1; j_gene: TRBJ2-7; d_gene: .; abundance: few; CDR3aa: CASSSRNPPYEQYF; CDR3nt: TGTGCCAGCAGCTCCCGGAACCCTCCCTACGAGCAGTACTTC
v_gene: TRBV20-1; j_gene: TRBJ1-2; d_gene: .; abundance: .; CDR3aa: CSATGARGDDGYTF; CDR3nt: TGCAGTGCTACCGGGGCGCGCGGGGACGATGGCTACACCTTC
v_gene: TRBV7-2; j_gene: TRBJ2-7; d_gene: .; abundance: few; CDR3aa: CASSLWGASSYEQYF; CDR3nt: TGTGCCAGCAGCTTATGGGGGGCTAGTTCCTACGAGCAGTACTTC
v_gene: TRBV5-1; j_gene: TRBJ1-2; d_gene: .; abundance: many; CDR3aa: CASSLGQVANYGYTF; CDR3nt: TGCGCCAGCAGCTTGGGCCAGGTAGCTAACTATGGCTACACCTTC
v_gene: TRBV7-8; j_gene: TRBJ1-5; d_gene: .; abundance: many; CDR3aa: CASSDYNQPQHF; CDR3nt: TGTGCCAGCAGCGATTACAACCAGCCCCAGCATTTT
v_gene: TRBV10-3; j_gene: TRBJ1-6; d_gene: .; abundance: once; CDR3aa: CASSESGGGNSPLHF; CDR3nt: TGTGCCAGCAGTGAATCAGGTGGTGGGAATTCACCCCTCCACTTT
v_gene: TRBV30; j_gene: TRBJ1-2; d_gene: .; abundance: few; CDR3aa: CAWRYFQAGTLNYGYTF; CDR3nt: TGTGCCTGGCGATATTTCCAGGCAGGGACCCTTAACTATGGCTACACCTTC
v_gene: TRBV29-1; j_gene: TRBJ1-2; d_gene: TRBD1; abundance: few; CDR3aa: CSVRQGAFNYGYTF; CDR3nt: TGCAGCGTTCGACAGGGGGCTTTTAACTATGGCTACACCTTC
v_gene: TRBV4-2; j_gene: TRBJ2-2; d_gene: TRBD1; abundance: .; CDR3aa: CAGSLPWTGGITGELFF; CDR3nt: TGTGCCGGCAGCCTACCCTGGACAGGGGGCATCACCGGGGAGCTGTTTTTT
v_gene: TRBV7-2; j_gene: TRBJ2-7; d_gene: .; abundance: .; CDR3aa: CASSSLASVDEQYF; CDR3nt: TGTGCCAGCAGCAGCTTAGCTTCCGTCGACGAGCAGTACTTC
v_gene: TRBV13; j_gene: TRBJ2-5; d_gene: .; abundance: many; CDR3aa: CASSSSTGPRGAQYF; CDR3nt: TGTGCCAGCAGCTCAAGTACCGGGCCCAGGGGGGCCCAGTACTTC
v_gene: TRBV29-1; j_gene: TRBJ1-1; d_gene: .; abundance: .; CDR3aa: CSVLGFVAEAFF; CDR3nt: TGCAGCGTTCTTGGGTTTGTGGCTGAAGCTTTCTTT
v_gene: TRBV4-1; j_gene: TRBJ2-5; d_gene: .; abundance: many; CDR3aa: CASSQGIQETQYF; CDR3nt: TGCGCCAGCAGCCAAGGGATACAAGAGACCCAGTACTTC
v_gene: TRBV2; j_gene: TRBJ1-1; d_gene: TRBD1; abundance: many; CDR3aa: CASSEAAPGQGRPEAFF; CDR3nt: TGTGCCAGCAGTGAAGCGGCGCCCGGACAGGGGAGGCCTGAAGCTTTCTTT
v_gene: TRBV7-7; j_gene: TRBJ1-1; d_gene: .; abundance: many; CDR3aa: CASSRGANTEAFF; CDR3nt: TGTGCTAGCAGCCGAGGGGCGAACACTGAAGCTTTCTTT
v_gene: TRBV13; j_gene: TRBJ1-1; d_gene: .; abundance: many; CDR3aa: CASSFFSGTEAFF; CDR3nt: TGTGCCAGCAGCTTCTTCAGTGGCACTGAAGCTTTCTTT
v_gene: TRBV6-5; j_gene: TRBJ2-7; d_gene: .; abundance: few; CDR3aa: CASSPRGTWGSYEQYF; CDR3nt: TGTGCCAGCAGTCCTCGGGGGACCTGGGGCTCCTACGAGCAGTACTTC
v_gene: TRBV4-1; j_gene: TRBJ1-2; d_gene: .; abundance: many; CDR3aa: CASSQVGGGYTF; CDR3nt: TGCGCCAGCAGCCAAGTTGGTGGTGGCTACACCTTC
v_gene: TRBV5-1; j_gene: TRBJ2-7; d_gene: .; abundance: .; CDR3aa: CASSSSGPPYEQYF; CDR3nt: TGCGCCAGCAGCTCCTCGGGACCTCCCTACGAGCAGTACTTC
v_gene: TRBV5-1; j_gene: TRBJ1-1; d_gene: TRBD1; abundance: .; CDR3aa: CASSLSGQGSSEAFF; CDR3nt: TGCGCCAGCAGCTTGTCGGGACAGGGATCCTCTGAAGCTTTCTTT
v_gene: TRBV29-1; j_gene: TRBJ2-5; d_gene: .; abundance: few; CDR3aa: CSVDDTPQETQYF; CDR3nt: TGCAGCGTTGACGACACACCGCAAGAGACCCAGTACTTC